These 3 T cell receptor beta chains share one sample of origin, sequenced in a study of blood T cells in healthy people across ages. Using a J-beta primer mix together with a sample-barcoded 5' primer, a second PCR was run for about 6 to 12 cycles. TCRdb re-called the 5' RACE reads with MiXCR, one entry per CDR3 protein. In the table there are 600,000 to 650,000 distinct CDR3 sequences, roughly 53% of which are singletons. The sample consisted of blood. Every receptor here comes from a man in his sixties in good health.

The rearrangement links TRBV3-1 to TRBJ2-5, with D possibly being TRBD1 (5 bases). The J call is uncertain, as TRBJ2-7 better fits the DNA end. CDR1 is LGHDT and CDR2 is YNNKEL in the germline V gene (reference sequence). CDR3 length equals 14 residues. CDR3: CASSQEARAHEQYF. The CDR3 DNA is TGTGCCAGCAGCCAAGAGGCCAGGGCCCACGAGCAGTACTTC.

This clonotype was counted between two and nine times. V is TRBV3-1 and J is TRBJ2-5, with D maybe TRBD2 (5 bases). The CDR3 totals 14 residues. V lost 3 bases, J lost 4 bases, and 12 bases lay in between. Germline V gives CDR1 LGHDT, CDR2 YNNKEL (reference sequence). CDR3 region: CASSQMDLAETQYF. The CDR3, as DNA: TGTGCCAGCAGCCAGATGGACTTGGCAGAGACCCAGTACTTC.

The sample holds a few counts of this clonotype. The V call is TRBV10-3, the J call TRBJ2-5; D perhaps matches TRBD2 (6 bases). V was clipped by 4 bases and J by 2 bases, with 11 bases between them. The CDR3 runs 14 residues. From germline, CDR1 is ENHRY and CDR2 SYGVKD. This CDR3 is CAISGGVVQETQYF. CDR3 DNA: TGTGCCATCAGTGGCGGGGTTGTTCAAGAGACCCAGTACTTC.